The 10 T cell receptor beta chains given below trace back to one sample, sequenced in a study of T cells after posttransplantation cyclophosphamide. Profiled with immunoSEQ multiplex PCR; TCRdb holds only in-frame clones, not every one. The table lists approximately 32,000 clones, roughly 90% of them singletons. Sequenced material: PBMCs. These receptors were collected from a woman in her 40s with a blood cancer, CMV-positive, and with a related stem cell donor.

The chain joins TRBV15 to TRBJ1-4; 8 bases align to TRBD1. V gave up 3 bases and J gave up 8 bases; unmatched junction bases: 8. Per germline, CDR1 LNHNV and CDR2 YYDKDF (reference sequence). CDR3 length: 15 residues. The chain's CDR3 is CATSRGSTGGEKLFF. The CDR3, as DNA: TGTGCCACCAGCAGGGGGAGTACAGGGGGGGAAAAACTGTTTTTT.

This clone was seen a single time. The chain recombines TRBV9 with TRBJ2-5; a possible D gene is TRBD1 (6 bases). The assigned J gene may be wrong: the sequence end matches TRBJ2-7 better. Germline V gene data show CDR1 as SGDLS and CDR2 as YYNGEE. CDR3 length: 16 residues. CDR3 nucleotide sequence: TGTGCCAGCAGCGCCCGTACAGGGACCACTACCTACGAGCAGTACTTC. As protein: CASSARTGTTTYEQYF.

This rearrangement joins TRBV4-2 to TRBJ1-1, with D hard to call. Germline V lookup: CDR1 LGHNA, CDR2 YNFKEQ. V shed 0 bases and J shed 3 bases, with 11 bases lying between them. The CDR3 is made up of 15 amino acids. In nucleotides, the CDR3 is TGTGCCAGCAGCCAAGATCCCGACGGGGACACTGAAGCTTTCTTT. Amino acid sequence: CASSQDPDGDTEAFF.

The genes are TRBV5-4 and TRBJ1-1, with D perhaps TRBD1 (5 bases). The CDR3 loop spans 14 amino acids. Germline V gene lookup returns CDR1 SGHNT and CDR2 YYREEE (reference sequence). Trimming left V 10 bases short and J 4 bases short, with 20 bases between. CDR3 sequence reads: CAFSQGMVSTEAFF. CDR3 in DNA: TGTGCCTTCTCGCAGGGTATGGTAAGCACTGAAGCTTTCTTT. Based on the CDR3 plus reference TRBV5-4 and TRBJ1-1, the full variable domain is ETGVTQSPTHLIKTRGQQVTLRCSSQSGHNTVSWYQQALGQGPQFIFQYYREEENGRGNFPPRFSGLQFPNYSSELNVNALELDDSALYLCAFSQGMVSTEAFFGQGTRLTVV.

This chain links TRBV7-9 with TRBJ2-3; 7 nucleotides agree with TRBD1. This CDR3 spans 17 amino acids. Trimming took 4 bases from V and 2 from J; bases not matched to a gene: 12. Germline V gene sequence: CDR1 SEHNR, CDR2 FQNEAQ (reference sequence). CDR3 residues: CASSSRTDRADTDTQYF. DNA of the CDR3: TGTGCCAGCAGCTCTAGGACAGACAGGGCTGACACAGATACGCAGTATTTT.

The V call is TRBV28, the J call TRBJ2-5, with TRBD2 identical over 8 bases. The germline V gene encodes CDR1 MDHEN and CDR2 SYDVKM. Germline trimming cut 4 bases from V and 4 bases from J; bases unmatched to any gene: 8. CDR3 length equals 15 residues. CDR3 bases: TGTGCCAGCAGTTACGGGGGGGGCCGAGGAGAGACCCAGTACTTC. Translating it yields CASSYGGGRGETQYF. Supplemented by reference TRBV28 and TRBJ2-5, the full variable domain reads DVKVTQSSRYLVKRTGEKVFLECVQDMDHENMFWYRQDPGLGLRLIYFSYDVKMKEKGDIPEGYSVSREKKERFSLILESASTNQTSMYLCASSYGGGRGETQYFGPGTRLLVL.

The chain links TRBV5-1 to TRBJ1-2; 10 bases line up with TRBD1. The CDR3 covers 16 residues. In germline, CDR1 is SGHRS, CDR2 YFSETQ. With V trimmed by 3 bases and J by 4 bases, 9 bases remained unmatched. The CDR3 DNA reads TGCGCCAGCAGCTCCGGACAGGGGGGCGCGGGCTATGGCTACACCTTC. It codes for CASSSGQGGAGYGYTF.

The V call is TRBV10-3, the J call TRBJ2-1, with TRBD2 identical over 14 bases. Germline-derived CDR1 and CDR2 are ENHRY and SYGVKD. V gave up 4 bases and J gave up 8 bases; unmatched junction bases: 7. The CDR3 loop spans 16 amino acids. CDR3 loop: CAISGLAGGTGDEQFF. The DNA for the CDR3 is TGTGCCATCAGTGGACTAGCGGGGGGGACGGGAGATGAGCAGTTCTTC.

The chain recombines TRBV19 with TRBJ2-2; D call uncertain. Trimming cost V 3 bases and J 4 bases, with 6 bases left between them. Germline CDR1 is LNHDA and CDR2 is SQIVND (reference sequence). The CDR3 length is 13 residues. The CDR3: CASSIFRTGELFF. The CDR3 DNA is TGTGCCAGTAGTATCTTCCGCACCGGGGAGCTGTTTTTT.

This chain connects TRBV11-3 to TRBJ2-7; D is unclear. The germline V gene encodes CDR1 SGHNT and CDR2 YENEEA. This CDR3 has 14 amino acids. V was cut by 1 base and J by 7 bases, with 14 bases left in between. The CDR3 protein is CASSLVQCVEEQYF. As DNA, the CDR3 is TGTGCCAGCAGCTTAGTTCAGTGTGTGGAGGAGCAGTACTTC. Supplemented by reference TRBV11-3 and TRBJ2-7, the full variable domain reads EAGVVQSPRYKIIEKKQPVAFWCNPISGHNTLYWYLQNLGQGPELLIRYENEEAVDDSQLPKDRFSAERLKGVDSTLKIQPAELGDSAVYLCASSLVQCVEEQYFGPGTRLTVT.